This entry lists 24 T cell receptor beta chains sequenced from one sample in a study of cytomegalovirus exposure and HLA in healthy donors. Assay: immunoSEQ multiplex PCR; the TCRdb copy retains only in-frame clones and omits some. The repertoire holds around 350,000 clones, with roughly 89% as singletons. The sequenced sample consisted of PBMCs. Receptor source: a woman aged 18-29 years in good health and CMV-seronegative.

The chain carries TRBV7-6 and TRBJ2-7; possible D gene TRBD1, 6 bases. This CDR3 is built from 14 residues. The V and J ends lost 2 bases and 4 bases respectively, with 12 bases between them. Germline CDR1 is SGHVS and CDR2 is FNYEAQ. As DNA, the CDR3 is TGTGCCAGCAGCTTACGCCCTAGGGGGTACGAGCAGTACTTC. Translated, it gives CASSLRPRGYEQYF.

The V call is TRBV6-1, the J call TRBJ2-5; 7 bases map to TRBD2. CDR1 and CDR2 from the germline V gene are MNHNS and SASEGT. The CDR3 extends over 14 amino acids. V gave up 3 bases and J gave up 3 bases; unmatched junction bases: 4. CDR3 DNA sequence: TGTGCCAGCAGTGACGGGCTAGCGGAAGAGACCCAGTACTTC. Translation: CASSDGLAEETQYF.

The chain recombines TRBV20-1 with TRBJ1-1; no clear D gene. Trimming stripped 3 bases from V and 11 bases from J, with 13 bases between. The CDR3 loop spans 11 amino acids. Per the germline V gene, CDR1 is DFQATT and CDR2 is SNEGSKA (reference sequence). As DNA, the CDR3 is TGCAGTGCTAGTACGCGGTCGAGCGCTTTCTTT. Residues: CSASTRSSAFF.

The CDR3 bases are TGCGCCAGCAGCCAAGTCCGACAGGGGACTGGGGAGCTGTTTTTT. Translating gives CASSQVRQGTGELFF. This sequence joins TRBV4-1 and TRBJ2-2, with 8 bases fitting TRBD1. Germline CDR1 and CDR2: MGHRA and YSYEKL. With V trimmed by 1 base and J by 8 bases, 6 bases remained unmatched. CDR3 size: 15 residues.

For the CDR3, the DNA is TGTGCCTGGACCGGGGGGGTTCGGGGAAAACTGTTTTTT. It encodes CAWTGGVRGKLFF. The chain is built from TRBV30 and TRBJ1-4, with D maybe TRBD1 (5 bases). The CDR3 sequence is 13 residues long. V was clipped by 4 bases and J by 10 bases, with 16 bases between them. Germline V lookup: CDR1 GTSNPN, CDR2 SVGIG (reference sequence).

CDR3 residues: CASSLLLVRGNTGELFF. The CDR3 nucleotides are TGTGCCAGCAGTTTATTGCTCGTCAGGGGGAACACCGGGGAGCTGTTTTTT. V is TRBV27 and J is TRBJ2-2; D perhaps matches TRBD1 (6 bases). Germline V gene data show CDR1 as MNHEY and CDR2 as SMNVEV (reference sequence). Trimming removed 1 base at V and 1 base at J, with 13 bases between. The CDR3 spans 17 residues.

This clone turned up a few times. The CDR3 DNA reads as TGCAGCGTGCGATCCGGGACACCGTATGGCTACACCTTC. Translating gives CSVRSGTPYGYTF. The V gene is TRBV29-1, the J gene TRBJ1-2, with D perhaps matching TRBD1 (6 bases). Germline-derived CDR1 and CDR2 are SQVTM and ANQGSEA. The CDR3 is made up of 13 amino acids. V lost 6 bases and J 5 bases, leaving 16 bases between the germline ends.

This chain uses TRBV5-6 with TRBJ1-2; TRBD1 matches 10 bases. Trimming removed 6 bases from V and 3 bases from J; junction bases left unmatched: 11. This CDR3 is built from 16 residues. The germline V gene has CDR1 SGHDT and CDR2 YYEEEE. The CDR3 DNA reads as TGTGCCAGCATCACCCGAAGGACAGGGGGATACTATGGCTACACCTTC. Encoded protein: CASITRRTGGYYGYTF.

The V and J genes are TRBV6-6 and TRBJ2-7, with D perhaps TRBD2 (5 bases). Trimming left V 6 bases short and J 3 bases short, with 18 bases between. This CDR3 region has 15 residues. Germline V gene sequence: CDR1 MNHNY, CDR2 SVGAGI (reference sequence). The CDR3 region has the DNA TGTGCCAGCAGCATGCGGGCGACGGGAAGCTACGAGCAGTACTTC. It yields the protein CASSMRATGSYEQYF.

J is TRBJ1-1 and V is TRBV14, with D maybe TRBD1 (5 bases). Per germline, CDR1 SGHDN and CDR2 FVKESK. Between the trimmed V and J ends, which lost 4 bases and 6 bases, there was a span of 12 bases. This CDR3 is 13 amino acids long. This CDR3 is CASSLVRDSEAFF. Here the CDR3 DNA reads TGTGCCAGCAGCCTAGTCAGGGACTCTGAAGCTTTCTTT.

With respect to this clone: Other DNA sequences from this sample encode an identical CDR3 as well. The chain uses TRBV28 and TRBJ2-7, with 10 bases matching TRBD2. Trimming at V came to 7 bases and at J to 4 bases, leaving 1 base not matched to a gene. The CDR3 contains 12 residues. Germline V CDR1 and CDR2: MDHEN, SYDVKM. The DNA for the CDR3 is TGTGCCAGCACTAGCGGGAGTTACGAGCAGTACTTC. The encoded protein is CASTSGSYEQYF.

The chain carries TRBV7-9 and TRBJ1-2, with D perhaps TRBD1 (5 bases). The CDR3 extends over 15 amino acids. V lost 2 bases and J lost 6, with 16 bases in between. Per the germline V gene, CDR1 is SEHNR and CDR2 is FQNEAQ (reference sequence). The DNA for the CDR3 is TGTGCCAGCAGCTTAAGTGGTACCAGGGCGGATGGCTACACCTTC. Protein product: CASSLSGTRADGYTF.

This clone was picked up one time. This chain joins TRBV6-5 and TRBJ2-5; D is perhaps TRBD2 (6 bases). Germline CDR1 is MNHEY and CDR2 is SVGAGI. This CDR3 has 14 residues. V was cut by 7 bases and J by 5 bases, with 17 bases left in between. Here the CDR3 DNA reads TGTGCCAGCAAAATGAGCGGGCTGGGGGAGACCCAGTACTTC. Protein: CASKMSGLGETQYF.

This clone was seen a single time. The chain has TRBV5-1 and TRBJ2-1, with 14 nucleotides matching TRBD2. After removal of 3 bases from V and 5 bases from J, the junction contained 4 bases not matched to a gene. Germline V gene lookup returns CDR1 SGHRS and CDR2 YFSETQ. The CDR3 sequence is 16 residues long. CDR3: CASSSPGLAGDNEQFF. The CDR3 bases are TGCGCCAGCAGCTCACCGGGACTAGCGGGAGACAATGAGCAGTTCTTC. The full variable domain, in which reference TRBV5-1 and TRBJ2-1 provide the parts outside the CDR3, is KAGVTQTPRYLIKTRGQQVTLSCSPISGHRSVSWYQQTPGQGLQFLFEYFSETQRNKGNFPGRFSGRQFSNSRSEMNVSTLELGDSALYLCASSSPGLAGDNEQFFGPGTRLTVL.

This clone occurred a few times. This chain links TRBV28 with TRBJ1-2, with D perhaps TRBD1 (5 bases). V lost 6 bases and J lost 8, with 16 bases in between. This CDR3 is 13 amino acids long. Germline CDR1 reads MDHEN; CDR2 reads SYDVKM. DNA for the CDR3: TGTGCCAGCAGAATGCCAGGGAACTGGGGCTACACCTTC. Its translation: CASRMPGNWGYTF.

The chain joins TRBV4-1 to TRBJ1-2; 7 bases match TRBD1. CDR3 length equals 14 residues. Germline lookup yields CDR1 MGHRA and CDR2 YSYEKL. V was clipped by 3 bases and J by 6 bases; unmatched bases: 7. The CDR3 is CASSQPGTVNGYTF. DNA for the CDR3: TGCGCCAGCAGCCAGCCCGGGACAGTGAATGGCTACACCTTC.

This clone was seen once. The J gene is TRBJ2-2, the V gene TRBV11-2; maybe TRBD2 (6 bases). CDR1 is SGHAT and CDR2 is FQNNGV in the germline V gene. With 7 bases removed from V and 2 bases from J, the gap between germline ends came to 20 bases. The CDR3 totals 17 residues. This chain's CDR3 is CASIEEGLALNTGELFF. The CDR3 DNA reads TGTGCCAGCATCGAAGAAGGGCTAGCGTTAAACACCGGGGAGCTGTTTTTT.

V gene TRBV7-3 combines with J gene TRBJ2-3; 8 bases are a match to TRBD2. V was clipped by 5 bases and J by 0 bases; unmatched bases: 4. Per germline, CDR1 SGHTA and CDR2 FQGTGA. The CDR3 loop spans 15 amino acids. As DNA, the CDR3 is TGTGCCAGCAGCCCCCGACTAGCGAGCACAGATACGCAGTATTTT. Amino acid sequence: CASSPRLASTDTQYF. Filled out from reference TRBV7-3 and TRBJ2-3, the complete variable domain reads GAGVSQTPSNKVTEKGKYVELRCDPISGHTALYWYRQSLGQGPEFLIYFQGTGAADDSGLPNDRFFAVRPEGSVSTLKIQRTERGDSAVYLCASSPRLASTDTQYFGPGTRLTVL.

The chain uses TRBV27 and TRBJ1-4; D is unclear. The ends were cut back, 6 bases at V and 12 bases at J, with 23 bases in the middle. Germline values: CDR1 MNHEY, CDR2 SMNVEV (reference sequence). The CDR3 runs 15 residues. In nucleotides, the CDR3 is TGTGCCAGCAGCCTAACTCGCCCCTTTAGAGGAGAACTGTTTTTT. It translates to CASSLTRPFRGELFF.

The chain combines TRBV9 with TRBJ2-3; TRBD2 is a possible D gene (6 bases). The CDR3 is 17 amino acids. V was cut by 1 base and J by 1 base, with 16 bases left in between. The germline V gene has CDR1 SGDLS and CDR2 YYNGEE. CDR3 in DNA: TGTGCCAGCAGCGTATCGGCGGGGAAGTCTGGCACAGATACGCAGTATTTT. Translating gives CASSVSAGKSGTDTQYF.

V gene TRBV2 combines with J gene TRBJ2-7; 11 bases map to TRBD2. V lost 6 bases to trimming and J lost 7 bases; unmatched junction nucleotides: 11. This CDR3 is built from 15 residues. From germline, CDR1 is SNHLY and CDR2 FYNNEI. In nucleotides, the CDR3 is TGTGCCAGCAGCTTACTAGCGGGGGAGCCTGGGGAGCAGTACTTC. It specifies CASSLLAGEPGEQYF.

The chain employs TRBV19 and TRBJ2-7; the match to TRBD1 covers 7 bases. CDR1 is LNHDA and CDR2 is SQIVND in the germline V gene (reference sequence). The CDR3 sequence is 15 residues long. V dropped 6 bases and J dropped 3; count of bases not matched to a gene: 11. The CDR3 here is CASSSAGGQLYEQYF. The CDR3 DNA sequence: TGTGCCAGTAGCTCGGCAGGGGGACAGCTCTACGAGCAGTACTTC.

This sequence joins TRBV2 and TRBJ2-1; no firm D call. V dropped 3 bases and J dropped 8 bases, with 11 bases sitting between them. In germline, CDR1 is SNHLY, CDR2 FYNNEI. The CDR3 contains 13 residues. The CDR3 nucleotides read TGTGCCAGCAGTGAGAGGAGACTGGATGAGCAGTTCTTC. Translation: CASSERRLDEQFF.

This rearrangement joins TRBV6-1 to TRBJ1-5; TRBD1 aligns across 7 bases. The CDR3 consists of 15 residues. Germline CDR1 MNHNS, CDR2 SASEGT. The junction had 5 bases not matched to a gene; V was cut back by 6 bases and J by 0 bases. CDR3 in DNA: TGTGCCAGCAGACTCCAGGGGGGTAGCAATCAGCCCCAGCATTTT. Protein product: CASRLQGGSNQPQHF.